Following are 8 T cell receptor beta chains from one sample sequenced in a study of cytomegalovirus exposure and HLA in healthy donors. PCR involved 60 Vbeta and 13 Jbeta primers. TCRdb's copy holds only in-frame clones and misses some; the assay was immunoSEQ multiplex PCR. The sample holds 130,000 or so clones; approximately 8.7% are singletons and the top ten take less than 7%. The sequencing sample was made of PBMCs. These receptors were obtained from a man between 35 and 55 years old in good health and CMV-seronegative.

The gene calls are TRBV11-2 and TRBJ1-2; tentative D call: TRBD1 (5 bases). Deletions cut 5 bases from V and 8 bases from J, with 9 bases between. The CDR3 is 11 amino acids. The germline V gene has CDR1 SGHAT and CDR2 FQNNGV. The CDR3, as DNA: TGTGCCAGCAGCCAGGGTTGGGGCTACACCTTC. The encoded protein is CASSQGWGYTF.

The V gene is TRBV6-5, the J gene TRBJ1-1, with no clear D. CDR3 length: 14 amino acids. Germline lookup yields CDR1 MNHEY and CDR2 SVGAGI. With 2 bases removed from V and 2 bases from J, the gap between germline ends came to 9 bases. CDR3 in amino acids: CASSYDSRNTEAFF. The CDR3 bases are TGTGCCAGCAGTTACGATAGTAGAAACACTGAAGCTTTCTTT.

The chain uses TRBV11-2 and TRBJ2-5; 8 bases map to TRBD2. CDR3 length: 15 amino acids. The V gene's germline CDR1 is SGHAT and CDR2 FQNNGV. The V segment lost 6 bases and the J segment 0 bases; nucleotides outside the gene matches: 6. CDR3 DNA sequence: TGTGCCAGCAGACTAGCGGCAAAGTACCAAGAGACCCAGTACTTC. This translates into CASRLAAKYQETQYF.

The rearrangement links TRBV19 to TRBJ2-7, with D perhaps matching TRBD2 (5 bases). The V gene lost 5 bases and the J gene lost 7 bases, with 15 bases spanning the gap. Germline CDR1 and CDR2: LNHDA and SQIVND (reference sequence). CDR3 length: 13 residues. CDR3 in DNA: TGTGCCAGTAGTGTTACGGGGAACAGAGAGCAGTACTTC. Translated, it gives CASSVTGNREQYF.

This clone has at least ten counts. The chain links TRBV7-6 to TRBJ1-1, with TRBD1 identical over 7 bases. From germline, CDR1 is SGHVS and CDR2 FNYEAQ. V was clipped by 6 bases and J by 5 bases; unmatched bases: 12. This CDR3 contains 15 residues. CDR3 protein: CASRPLSGGRTEAFF. CDR3 in DNA: TGTGCCAGCAGGCCTCTGTCAGGGGGGCGAACTGAAGCTTTCTTT.

This clone was counted a single time. The V call is TRBV4-1, the J call TRBJ2-3; unclear D gene. The CDR3 is 15 amino acids. CDR1 and CDR2 from the germline V gene are MGHRA and YSYEKL. Trimming removed 1 base from V and 1 base from J, with 9 bases in between. DNA of the CDR3: TGCGCCAGCAGCCAAGCGGTCCCCCGCACAGATACGCAGTATTTT. Amino acid sequence: CASSQAVPRTDTQYF.

The chain combines TRBV6-6 with TRBJ1-1; no reliable D call. Looked up from germline, CDR1 is MNHNY and CDR2 is SVGAGI (reference sequence). V shed 0 bases and J shed 1 base, with 6 bases lying between them. The length of the CDR3 is 14 residues. CDR3 coding DNA: TGTGCCAGCAGTTACTCGACGGGGAACACTGAAGCTTTCTTT. As protein: CASSYSTGNTEAFF.

The chain joins TRBV13 to TRBJ2-5, with TRBD2 as a possible D gene (5 bases). The CDR3 is 15 amino acids. Germline CDR1 PRHDT, CDR2 FYEKMQ (reference sequence). Trimming stripped 2 bases from V and 5 bases from J, with 15 bases between. This chain's CDR3 is CASSLPGLLGETQYF. The DNA for the CDR3 is TGTGCCAGCAGCTTACCAGGTTTACTAGGGGAGACCCAGTACTTC.